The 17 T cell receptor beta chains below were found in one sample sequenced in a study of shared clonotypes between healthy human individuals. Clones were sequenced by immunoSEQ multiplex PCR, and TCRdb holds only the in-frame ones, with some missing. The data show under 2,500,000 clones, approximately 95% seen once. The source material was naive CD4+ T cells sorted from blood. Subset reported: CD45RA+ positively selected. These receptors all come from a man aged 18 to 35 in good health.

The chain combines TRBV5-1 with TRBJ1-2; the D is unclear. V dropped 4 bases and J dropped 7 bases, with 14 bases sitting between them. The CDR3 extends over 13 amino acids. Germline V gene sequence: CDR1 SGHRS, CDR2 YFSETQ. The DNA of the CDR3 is TGCGCCAGCAGCCTGTCCTCCGGGTCTGGCTACACCTTC. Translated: CASSLSSGSGYTF.

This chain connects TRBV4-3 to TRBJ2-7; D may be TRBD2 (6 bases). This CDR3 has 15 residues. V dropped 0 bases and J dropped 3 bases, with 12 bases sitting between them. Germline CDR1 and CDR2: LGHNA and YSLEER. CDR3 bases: TGCGCCAGCAGCCAAGATTGGGCGGGAAACTACGAGCAGTACTTC. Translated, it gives CASSQDWAGNYEQYF.

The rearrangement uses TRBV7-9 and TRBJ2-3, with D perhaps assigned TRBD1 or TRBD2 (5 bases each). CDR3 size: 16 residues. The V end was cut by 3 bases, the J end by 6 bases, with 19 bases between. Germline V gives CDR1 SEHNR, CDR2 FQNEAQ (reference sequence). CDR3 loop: CASSFGRDGGLDTQYF. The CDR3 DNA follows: TGTGCCAGCAGCTTCGGTAGGGACGGAGGCTTGGATACGCAGTATTTT.

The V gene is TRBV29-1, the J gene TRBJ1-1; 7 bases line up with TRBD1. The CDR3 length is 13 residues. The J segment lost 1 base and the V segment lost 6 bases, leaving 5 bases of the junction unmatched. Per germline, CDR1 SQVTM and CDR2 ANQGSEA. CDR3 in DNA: TGCAGCGTAAACAGGGGTCGGAACACTGAAGCTTTCTTT. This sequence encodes CSVNRGRNTEAFF.

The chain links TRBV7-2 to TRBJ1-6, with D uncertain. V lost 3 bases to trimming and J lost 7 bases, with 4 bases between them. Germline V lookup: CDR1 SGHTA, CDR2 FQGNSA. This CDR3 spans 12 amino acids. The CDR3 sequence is CASSLENSPLHF. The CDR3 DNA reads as TGTGCCAGCAGCTTGGAGAATTCACCCCTCCACTTT.

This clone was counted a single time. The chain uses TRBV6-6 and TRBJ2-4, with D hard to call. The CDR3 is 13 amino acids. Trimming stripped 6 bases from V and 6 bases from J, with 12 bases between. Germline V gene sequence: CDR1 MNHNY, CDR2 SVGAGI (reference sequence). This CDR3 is CASRELLTNIQYF. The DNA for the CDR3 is TGTGCCAGCAGGGAACTTCTGACAAACATTCAGTACTTC.

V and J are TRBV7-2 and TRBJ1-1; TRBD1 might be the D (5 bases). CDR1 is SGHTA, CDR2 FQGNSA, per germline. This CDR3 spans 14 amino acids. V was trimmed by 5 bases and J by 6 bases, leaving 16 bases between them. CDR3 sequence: CASSPEGRGAEAFF. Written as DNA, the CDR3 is TGTGCCAGCAGCCCAGAGGGCCGGGGGGCTGAAGCTTTCTTT.

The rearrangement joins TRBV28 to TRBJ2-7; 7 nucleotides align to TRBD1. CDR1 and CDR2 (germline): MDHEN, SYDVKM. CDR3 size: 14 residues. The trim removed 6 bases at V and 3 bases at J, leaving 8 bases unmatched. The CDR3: CASRYGPGGYEQYF. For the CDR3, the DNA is TGTGCCAGCAGATACGGGCCAGGGGGCTACGAGCAGTACTTC.

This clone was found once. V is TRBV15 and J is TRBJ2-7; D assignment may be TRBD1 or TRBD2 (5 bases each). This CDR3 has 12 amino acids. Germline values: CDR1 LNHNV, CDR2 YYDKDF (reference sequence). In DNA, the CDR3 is TGTGGATCCGGGACGATCCTCTACGAGCAGTACTTC. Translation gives CGSGTILYEQYF.

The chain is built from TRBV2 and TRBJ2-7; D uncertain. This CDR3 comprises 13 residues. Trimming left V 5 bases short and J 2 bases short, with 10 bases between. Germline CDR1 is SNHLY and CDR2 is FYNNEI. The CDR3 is CASSFPAAYEQYF. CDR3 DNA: TGTGCCAGCAGTTTCCCGGCAGCCTACGAGCAGTACTTC.

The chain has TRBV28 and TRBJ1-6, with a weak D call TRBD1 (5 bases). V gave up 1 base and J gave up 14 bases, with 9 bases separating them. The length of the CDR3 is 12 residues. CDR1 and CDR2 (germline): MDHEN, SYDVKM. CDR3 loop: CASSLSGRSLHF. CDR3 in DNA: TGTGCCAGCAGTTTATCGGGACGGTCCCTCCACTTT.

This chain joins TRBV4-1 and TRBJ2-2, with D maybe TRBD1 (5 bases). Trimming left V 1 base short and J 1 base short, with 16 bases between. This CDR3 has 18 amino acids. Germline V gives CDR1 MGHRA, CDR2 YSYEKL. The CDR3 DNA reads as TGCGCCAGCAGCCAAGGAGCTAGAGGCAGGGTGAACACCGGGGAGCTGTTTTTT. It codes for CASSQGARGRVNTGELFF.

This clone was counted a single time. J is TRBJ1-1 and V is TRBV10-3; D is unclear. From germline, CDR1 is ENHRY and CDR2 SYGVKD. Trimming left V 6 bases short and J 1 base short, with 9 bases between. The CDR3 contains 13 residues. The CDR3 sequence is CAIRGRSNTEAFF. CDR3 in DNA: TGTGCCATCAGAGGACGGTCGAACACTGAAGCTTTCTTT.

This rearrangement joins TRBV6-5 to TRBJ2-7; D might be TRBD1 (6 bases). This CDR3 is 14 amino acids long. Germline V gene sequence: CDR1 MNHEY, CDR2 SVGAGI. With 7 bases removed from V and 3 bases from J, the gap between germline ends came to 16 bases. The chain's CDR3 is CASTPAGASYEQYF. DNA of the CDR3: TGTGCCAGCACCCCTGCAGGGGCAAGCTACGAGCAGTACTTC.

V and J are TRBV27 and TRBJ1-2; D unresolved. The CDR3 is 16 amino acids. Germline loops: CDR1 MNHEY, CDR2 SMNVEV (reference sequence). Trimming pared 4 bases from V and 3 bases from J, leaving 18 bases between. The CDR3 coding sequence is TGTGCCAGCAGTTCCCCCACCCCGAGAGGCCACTATGGCTACACCTTC. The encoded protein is CASSSPTPRGHYGYTF.

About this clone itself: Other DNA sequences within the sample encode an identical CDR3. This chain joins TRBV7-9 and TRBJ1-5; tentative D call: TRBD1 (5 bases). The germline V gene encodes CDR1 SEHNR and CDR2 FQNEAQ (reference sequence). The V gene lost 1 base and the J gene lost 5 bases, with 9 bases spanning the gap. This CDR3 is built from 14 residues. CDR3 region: CASSLGTGHQPQHF. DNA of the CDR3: TGTGCCAGCAGCTTAGGGACGGGGCATCAGCCCCAGCATTTT.

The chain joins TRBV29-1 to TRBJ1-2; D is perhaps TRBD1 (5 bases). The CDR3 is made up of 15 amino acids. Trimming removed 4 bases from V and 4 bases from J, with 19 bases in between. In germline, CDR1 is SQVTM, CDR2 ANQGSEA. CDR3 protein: CSVAPPGTGLYGYTF. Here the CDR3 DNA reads TGCAGCGTTGCTCCTCCTGGGACGGGTCTCTATGGCTACACCTTC.